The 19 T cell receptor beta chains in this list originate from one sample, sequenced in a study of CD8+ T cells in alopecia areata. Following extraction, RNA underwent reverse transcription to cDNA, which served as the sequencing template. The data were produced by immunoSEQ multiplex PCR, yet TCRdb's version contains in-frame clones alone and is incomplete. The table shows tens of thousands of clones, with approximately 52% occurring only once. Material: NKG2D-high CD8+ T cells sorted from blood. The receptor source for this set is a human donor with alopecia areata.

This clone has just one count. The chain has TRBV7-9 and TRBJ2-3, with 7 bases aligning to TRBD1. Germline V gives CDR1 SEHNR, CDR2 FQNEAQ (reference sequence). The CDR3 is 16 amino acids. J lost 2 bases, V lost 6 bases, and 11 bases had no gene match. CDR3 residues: CASSSPPDRPTDTQYF. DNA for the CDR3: TGTGCCAGCAGTTCCCCCCCGGACAGGCCCACAGATACGCAGTATTTT.

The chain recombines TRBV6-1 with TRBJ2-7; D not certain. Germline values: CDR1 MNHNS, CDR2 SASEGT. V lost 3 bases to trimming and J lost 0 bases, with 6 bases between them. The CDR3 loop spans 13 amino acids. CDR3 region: CASSEGYSYEQYF. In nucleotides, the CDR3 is TGTGCCAGCAGTGAGGGATACTCCTACGAGCAGTACTTC.

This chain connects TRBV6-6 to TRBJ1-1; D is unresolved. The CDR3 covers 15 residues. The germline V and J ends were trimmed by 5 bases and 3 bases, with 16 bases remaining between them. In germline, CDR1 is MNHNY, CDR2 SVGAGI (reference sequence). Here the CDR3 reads CASSLRAQRDTEAFF. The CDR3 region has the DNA TGTGCCAGCAGTCTCCGGGCACAAAGGGACACTGAAGCTTTCTTT.

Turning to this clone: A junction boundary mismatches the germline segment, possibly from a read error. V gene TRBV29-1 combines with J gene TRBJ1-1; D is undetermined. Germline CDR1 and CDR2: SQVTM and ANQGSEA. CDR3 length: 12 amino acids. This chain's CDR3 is CSAGLTNAEAFF. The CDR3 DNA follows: TGCAGCGCCGGACTAACGAACGCTGAAGCTTTCTTT.

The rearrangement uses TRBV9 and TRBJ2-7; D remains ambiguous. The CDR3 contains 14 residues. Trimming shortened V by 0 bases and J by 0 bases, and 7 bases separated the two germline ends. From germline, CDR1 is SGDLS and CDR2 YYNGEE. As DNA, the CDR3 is TGTGCCAGCAGCGTAGAGGCGATCTCCTACGAGCAGTACTTC. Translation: CASSVEAISYEQYF.

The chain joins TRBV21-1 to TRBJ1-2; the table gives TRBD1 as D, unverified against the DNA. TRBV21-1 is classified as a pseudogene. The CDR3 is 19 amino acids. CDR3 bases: TGTGCCAGCAGCAAATCCCGACTGACAGGGCAGAAGAGTATCTATGGCTACACCTTC. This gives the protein CASSKSRLTGQKSIYGYTF.

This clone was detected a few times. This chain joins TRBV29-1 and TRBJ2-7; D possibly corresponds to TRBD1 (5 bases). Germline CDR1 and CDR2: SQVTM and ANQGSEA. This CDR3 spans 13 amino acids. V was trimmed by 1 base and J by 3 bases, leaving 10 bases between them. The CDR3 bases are TGCAGCGTTGAAGTGGGGCTACACTACGAGCAGTACTTC. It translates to CSVEVGLHYEQYF.

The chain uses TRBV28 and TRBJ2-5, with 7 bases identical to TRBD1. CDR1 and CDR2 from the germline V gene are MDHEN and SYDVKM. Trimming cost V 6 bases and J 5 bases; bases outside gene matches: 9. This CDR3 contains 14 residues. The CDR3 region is CASRRFNRGETQYF. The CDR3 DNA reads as TGTGCCAGCAGACGATTCAACAGGGGTGAGACCCAGTACTTC.

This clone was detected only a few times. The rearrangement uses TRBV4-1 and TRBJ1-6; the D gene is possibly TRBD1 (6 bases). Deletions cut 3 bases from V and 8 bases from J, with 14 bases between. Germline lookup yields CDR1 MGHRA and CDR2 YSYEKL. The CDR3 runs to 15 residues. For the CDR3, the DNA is TGCGCCAGCAGCCAGGAAGACAGGCCAGATTCACCCCTCCACTTT. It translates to CASSQEDRPDSPLHF.

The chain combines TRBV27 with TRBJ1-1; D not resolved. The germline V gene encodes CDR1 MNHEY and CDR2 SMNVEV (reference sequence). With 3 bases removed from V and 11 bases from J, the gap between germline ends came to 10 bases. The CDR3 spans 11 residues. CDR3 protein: CASSFGGEAFF. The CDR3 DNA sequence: TGTGCCAGCAGTTTCGGAGGAGAGGCTTTCTTT.

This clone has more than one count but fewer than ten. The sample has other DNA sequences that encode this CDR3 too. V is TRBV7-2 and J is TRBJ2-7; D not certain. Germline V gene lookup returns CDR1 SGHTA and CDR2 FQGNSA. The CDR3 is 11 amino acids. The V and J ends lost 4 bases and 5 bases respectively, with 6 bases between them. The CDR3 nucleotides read TGTGCCAGCAGCTACACCGACGAGCAGTACTTC. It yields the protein CASSYTDEQYF.

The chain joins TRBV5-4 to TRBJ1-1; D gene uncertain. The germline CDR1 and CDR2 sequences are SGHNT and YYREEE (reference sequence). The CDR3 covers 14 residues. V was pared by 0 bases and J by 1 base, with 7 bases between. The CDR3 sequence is CASSLGRQNTEAFF. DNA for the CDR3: TGTGCCAGCAGCTTGGGACGGCAGAACACTGAAGCTTTCTTT.

The CDR3 DNA is TGCGCCAGCAGCCAAGAGTTAAGTCCTGCGGGAGAGACCCAGTACTTC. Translated: CASSQELSPAGETQYF. This sequence joins TRBV4-1 and TRBJ2-5; a weak D match, TRBD2 (5 bases). The CDR3 is made up of 16 amino acids. V lost 0 bases to trimming and J lost 4 bases, with 15 bases between them. Germline V gene data show CDR1 as MGHRA and CDR2 as YSYEKL.

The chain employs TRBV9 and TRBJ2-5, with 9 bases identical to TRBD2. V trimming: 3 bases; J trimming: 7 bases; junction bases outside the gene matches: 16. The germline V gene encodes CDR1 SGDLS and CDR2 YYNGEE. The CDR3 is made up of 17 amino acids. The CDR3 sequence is CASSASGTSGLGGTQYF. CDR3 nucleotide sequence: TGTGCCAGCAGCGCGTCGGGCACTAGCGGGCTCGGAGGGACCCAGTACTTC. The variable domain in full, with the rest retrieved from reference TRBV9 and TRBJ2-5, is DSGVTQTPKHLITATGQRVTLRCSPRSGDLSVYWYQQSLDQGLQFLIQYYNGEERAKGNILERFSAQQFPDLHSELNLSSLELGDSALYFCASSASGTSGLGGTQYFGPGTRLLVL.

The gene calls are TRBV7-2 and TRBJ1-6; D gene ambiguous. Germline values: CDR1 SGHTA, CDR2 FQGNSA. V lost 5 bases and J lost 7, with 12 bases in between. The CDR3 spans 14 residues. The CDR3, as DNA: TGTGCCAGCAGCCCCAAGTTGTGGAATTCACCCCTCCACTTT. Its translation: CASSPKLWNSPLHF.

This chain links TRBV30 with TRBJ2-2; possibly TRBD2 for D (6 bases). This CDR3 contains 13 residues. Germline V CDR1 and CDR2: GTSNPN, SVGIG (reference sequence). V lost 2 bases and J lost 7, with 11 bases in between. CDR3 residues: CAWSTGVGGELFF. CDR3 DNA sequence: TGTGCCTGGAGTACGGGGGTGGGCGGGGAGCTGTTTTTT.

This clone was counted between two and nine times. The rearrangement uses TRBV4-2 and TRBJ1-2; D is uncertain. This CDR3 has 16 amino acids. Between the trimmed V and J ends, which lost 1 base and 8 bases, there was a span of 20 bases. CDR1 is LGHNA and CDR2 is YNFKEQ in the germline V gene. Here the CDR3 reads CASSQVSGGGEGGYTF. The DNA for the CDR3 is TGTGCCAGCAGCCAAGTGTCAGGTGGCGGGGAGGGAGGCTACACCTTC.

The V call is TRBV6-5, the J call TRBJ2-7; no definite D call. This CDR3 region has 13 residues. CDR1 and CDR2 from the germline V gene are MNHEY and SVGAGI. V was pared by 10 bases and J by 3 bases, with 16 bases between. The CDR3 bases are TGTGCCACCAACCCTGGGGTTAACTACGAGCAGTACTTC. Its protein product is CATNPGVNYEQYF.

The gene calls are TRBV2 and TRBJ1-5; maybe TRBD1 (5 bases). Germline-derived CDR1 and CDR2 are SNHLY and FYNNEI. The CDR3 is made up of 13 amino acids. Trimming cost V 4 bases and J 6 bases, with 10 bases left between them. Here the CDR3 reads CASSVGGGQPQHF. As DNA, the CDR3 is TGTGCCAGCAGTGTCGGGGGAGGTCAGCCCCAGCATTTT. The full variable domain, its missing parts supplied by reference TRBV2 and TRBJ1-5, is EPEVTQTPSHQVTQMGQEVILRCVPISNHLYFYWYRQILGQKVEFLVSFYNNEISEKSEIFDDQFSVERPDGSNFTLKIRSTKLEDSAMYFCASSVGGGQPQHFGDGTRLSIL.